This is a list of T cell receptor beta chains from one sample in a study of T-cell reconstitution after alpha-beta-depleted transplantation in children. TCRdb recomputed calls from the PCR reads with MiXCR, one row per CDR3 protein. The sample shows around 250,000 distinct CDR3 sequences, roughly 25% of them seen only once. The sequenced sample was PBMCs, obtained before TCRalphabeta/CD19-depleted stem cell transplant. Receptors originate from a girl aged 2-9 years with Fanconi anemia, due to receive a stem cell transplant. Both conserved end residues are part of each CDR3. A D gene is named only where the DNA matches it firmly. Not every row has a clone size; where given, it reads once, few, many or a size class.

>TRBJ1-1|TRBV7-9|15|many|TRBD1
CASRDNRGKNTEAFF
TGTGCCAGCAGAGATAACAGGGGGAAGAACACTGAAGCTTTCTTT
>TRBJ2-3|TRBV7-2|14|many|.
CASSPRMTTDTQYF
TGTGCCAGCAGCCCTAGGATGACTACAGATACGCAGTATTTT
>TRBJ1-2|TRBV15|14|many|TRBD1
CATREQGRVYGYTF
TGTGCCACCAGGGAACAGGGGAGAGTCTATGGCTACACCTTC
>TRBJ2-7|TRBV5-1|15|.|TRBD2
CASSPSGDPTYEQYF
TGCGCCAGCAGCCCTAGCGGGGACCCGACCTACGAGCAGTACTTC
>TRBJ2-5|TRBV6-5|14|few|TRBD2
CASSFTTSEETQYF
TGTGCCAGCAGTTTTACTACTAGCGAAGAGACCCAGTACTTC
>TRBJ2-3|TRBV5-6|14|few|.
CASSFPSRADTQYF
TGTGCCAGCAGCTTCCCCAGCCGCGCAGATACGCAGTATTTT
>TRBJ2-1|TRBV29-1|14|many|.
CSVESRVNFGRQFF
TGCAGCGTTGAATCCAGGGTGAACTTTGGGCGGCAGTTTTTC
>TRBJ1-3|TRBV29-1|14|many|.
CSVEGTLFGNTIYF
TGCAGCGTTGAGGGGACTCTGTTCGGAAACACCATATATTTT
>TRBJ2-1|TRBV27|12|.|.
CASSWGSNEQFF
TGTGCCAGCAGTTGGGGATCCAATGAGCAGTTCTTC
>TRBJ2-5|TRBV29-1|15|few|TRBD2
CSVESVLAGGETQYF
TGCAGCGTTGAGTCCGTACTAGCGGGGGGGGAGACCCAGTACTTC
>TRBJ1-1|TRBV5-1|14|many|TRBD1
CASSQGQKNTEAFF
TGCGCCAGCAGCCAGGGACAGAAGAACACTGAAGCTTTCTTT
>TRBJ2-1|TRBV20-1|17|many|TRBD2
CSARGGVWRESYNEQFF
TGCAGTGCTAGAGGGGGGGTATGGCGGGAGTCCTACAATGAGCAGTTCTTC
>TRBJ2-1|TRBV29-1|14|.|TRBD2
CSVAQRGLVNEQFF
TGCAGCGTTGCCCAGCGGGGGTTGGTAAATGAGCAGTTCTTC